This TCR beta chain was sequenced in a study of Ad26.COV2.S vaccination and SARS-CoV-2 variants. For the study at large: Donor got 5x10^10 or 1x10^11 viral particles of Ad26.COV2.S.

Overall study results and limits: Non-spike TCR breadth was similar in vaccine and placebo recipients.

Note on this clone: Antigen: not known.

Germline trimming cut 11 bases from V and 5 bases from J; bases unmatched to any gene: 14. The CDR3 loop spans 15 amino acids. Germline lookup yields CDR1 LNHDA and CDR2 SQIVND (reference sequence). Treatment defined: roughly 20 received Ad26.COV2.S at low or high dose, single or two shots; 5 received placebo; per-sample allocation not given. Following the first vaccine or placebo injection, samples were taken on day 63. Some clones are missing from TCRdb's copy, which holds only in-frame ones; the method was immunoSEQ multiplex PCR. Of some 480,000 clones in the sample, around nine tenths were seen once.

This sequence joins TRBV19 and TRBJ2-7; 11 bases are a match to TRBD1. The material was peripheral blood, obtained in a trial of Ad26.COV2.S vaccine versus placebo. The sequence came from a person aged 18 to 65 who received the Ad26.COV2.S COVID-19 vaccine or a placebo. The DNA of the CDR3 is TGTGCCTCCCGAGCGAGGACAGGGGGCGTCGACGAGCAGTACTTC. Translation gives CASRARTGGVDEQYF.